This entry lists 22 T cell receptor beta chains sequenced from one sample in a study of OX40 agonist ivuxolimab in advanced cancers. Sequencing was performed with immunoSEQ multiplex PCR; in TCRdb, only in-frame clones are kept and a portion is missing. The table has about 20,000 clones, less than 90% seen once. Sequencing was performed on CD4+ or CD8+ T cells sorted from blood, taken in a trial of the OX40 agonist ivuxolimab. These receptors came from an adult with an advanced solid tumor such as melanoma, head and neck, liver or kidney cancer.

CDR3 in amino acids: CASSARLAGEIDTQYF. The DNA of the CDR3 is TGTGCCAGCAGCGCTCGACTAGCGGGAGAAATAGATACGCAGTATTTT. The chain employs TRBV9 and TRBJ2-3, with 12 bases that match TRBD2. The CDR3 length is 16 residues. The V gene's germline CDR1 is SGDLS and CDR2 YYNGEE. Losses at the gene ends were 3 bases for V and 5 bases for J; bases not matched to a gene: 7.

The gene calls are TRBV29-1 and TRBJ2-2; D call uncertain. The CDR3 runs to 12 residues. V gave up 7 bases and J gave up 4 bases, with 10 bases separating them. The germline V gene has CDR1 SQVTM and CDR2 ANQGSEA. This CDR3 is CSALEATGELFF. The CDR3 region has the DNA TGCAGCGCTCTAGAGGCCACCGGGGAGCTGTTTTTT.

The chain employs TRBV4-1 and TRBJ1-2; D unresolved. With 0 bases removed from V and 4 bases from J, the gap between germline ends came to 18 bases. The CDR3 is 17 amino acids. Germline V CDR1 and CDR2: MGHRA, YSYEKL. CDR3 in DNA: TGCGCCAGCAGCCAAGATCTCAGATCCCCCCTACGCTATGGCTACACCTTC. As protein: CASSQDLRSPLRYGYTF.

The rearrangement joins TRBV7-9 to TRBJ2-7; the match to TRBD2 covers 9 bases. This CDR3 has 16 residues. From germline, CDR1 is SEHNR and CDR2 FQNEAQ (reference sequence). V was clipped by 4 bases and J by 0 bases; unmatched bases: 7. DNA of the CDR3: TGTGCCAGCAGCTCTGGGAGCGGGAGGCTCTCCTACGAGCAGTACTTC. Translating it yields CASSSGSGRLSYEQYF.

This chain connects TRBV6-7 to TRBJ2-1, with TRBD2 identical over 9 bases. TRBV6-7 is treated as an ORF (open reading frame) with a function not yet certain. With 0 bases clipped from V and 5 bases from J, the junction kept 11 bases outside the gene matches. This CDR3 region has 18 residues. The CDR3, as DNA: TGTGCCAGCAGTTACTCGATAGATGCGGGAGGGCCTAACAATGAGCAGTTCTTC. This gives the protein CASSYSIDAGGPNNEQFF.

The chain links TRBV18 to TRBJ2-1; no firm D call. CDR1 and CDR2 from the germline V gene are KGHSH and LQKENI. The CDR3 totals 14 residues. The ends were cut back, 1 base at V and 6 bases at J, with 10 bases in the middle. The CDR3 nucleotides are TGTGCCAGCTCACCACTGGCGGCATCCAATGAGCAGTTCTTC. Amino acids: CASSPLAASNEQFF.

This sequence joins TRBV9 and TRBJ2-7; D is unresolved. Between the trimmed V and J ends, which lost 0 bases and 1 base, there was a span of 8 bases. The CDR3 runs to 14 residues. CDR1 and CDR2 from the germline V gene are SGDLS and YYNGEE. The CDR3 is CASSVDGLSYEQYF. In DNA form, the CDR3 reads TGTGCCAGCAGCGTAGACGGCCTTTCCTACGAGCAGTACTTC.

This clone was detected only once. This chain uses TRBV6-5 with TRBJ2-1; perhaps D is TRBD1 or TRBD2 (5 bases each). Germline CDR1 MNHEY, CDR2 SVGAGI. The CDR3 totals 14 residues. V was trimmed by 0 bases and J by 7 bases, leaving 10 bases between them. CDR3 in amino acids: CASSYSGVVNEQFF. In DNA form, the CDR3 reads TGTGCCAGCAGTTACTCGGGGGTGGTGAATGAGCAGTTCTTC.

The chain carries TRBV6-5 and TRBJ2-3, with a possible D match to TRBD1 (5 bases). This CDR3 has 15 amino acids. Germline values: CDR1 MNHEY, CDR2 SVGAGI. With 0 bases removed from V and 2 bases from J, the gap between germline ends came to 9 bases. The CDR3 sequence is CASSYSNRITDTQYF. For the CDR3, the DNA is TGTGCCAGCAGTTACTCGAACAGGATCACAGATACGCAGTATTTT.

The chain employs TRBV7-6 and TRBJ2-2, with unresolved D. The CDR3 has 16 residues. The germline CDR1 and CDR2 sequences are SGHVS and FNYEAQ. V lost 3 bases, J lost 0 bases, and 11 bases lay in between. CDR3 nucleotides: TGTGCCAGCAGCTTCGGTGACGGAACGAACACCGGGGAGCTGTTTTTT. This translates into CASSFGDGTNTGELFF. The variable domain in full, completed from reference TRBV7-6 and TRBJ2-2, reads GAGVSQSPRYKVTKRGQDVALRCDPISGHVSLYWYRQALGQGPEFLTYFNYEAQQDKSGLPNDRFSAERPEGSISTLTIQRTEQRDSAMYRCASSFGDGTNTGELFFGEGSRLTVL.

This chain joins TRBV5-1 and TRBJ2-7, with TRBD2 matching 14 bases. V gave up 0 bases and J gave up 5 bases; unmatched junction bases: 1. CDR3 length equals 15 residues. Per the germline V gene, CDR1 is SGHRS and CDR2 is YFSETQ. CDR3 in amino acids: CASSLGGLAGDEQYF. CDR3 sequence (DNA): TGCGCCAGCAGCTTGGGGGGACTAGCGGGAGACGAGCAGTACTTC.

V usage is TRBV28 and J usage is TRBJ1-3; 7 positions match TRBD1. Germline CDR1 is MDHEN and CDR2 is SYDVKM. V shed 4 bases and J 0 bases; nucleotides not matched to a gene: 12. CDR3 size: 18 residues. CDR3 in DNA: TGTGCCAGCAGTTCGACCCGGATGGACAGGCCCTCTGGAAACACCATATATTTT. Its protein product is CASSSTRMDRPSGNTIYF. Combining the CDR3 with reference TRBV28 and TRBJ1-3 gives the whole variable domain DVKVTQSSRYLVKRTGEKVFLECVQDMDHENMFWYRQDPGLGLRLIYFSYDVKMKEKGDIPEGYSVSREKKERFSLILESASTNQTSMYLCASSSTRMDRPSGNTIYFGEGSWLTVV.

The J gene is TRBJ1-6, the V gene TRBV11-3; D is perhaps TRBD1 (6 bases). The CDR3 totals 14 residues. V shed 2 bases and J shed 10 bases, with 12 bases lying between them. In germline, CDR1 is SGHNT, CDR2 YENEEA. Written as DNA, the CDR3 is TGTGCCAGCAGCTTATCCAGGGGCGGGTCACCCCTCCACTTT. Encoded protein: CASSLSRGGSPLHF.

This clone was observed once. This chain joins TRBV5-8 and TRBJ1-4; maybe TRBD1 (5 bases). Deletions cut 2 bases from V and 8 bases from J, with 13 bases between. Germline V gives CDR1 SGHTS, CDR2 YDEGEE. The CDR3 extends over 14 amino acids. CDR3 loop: CASSFEQASEKLFF. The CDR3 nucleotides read TGTGCCAGCAGCTTCGAACAGGCATCCGAAAAACTGTTTTTT.

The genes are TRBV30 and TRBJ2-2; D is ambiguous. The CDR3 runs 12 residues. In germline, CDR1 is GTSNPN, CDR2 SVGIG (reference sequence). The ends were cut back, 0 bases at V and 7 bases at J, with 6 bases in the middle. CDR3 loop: CAWSVQNGELFF. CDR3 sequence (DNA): TGTGCCTGGAGTGTACAAAACGGGGAGCTGTTTTTT.

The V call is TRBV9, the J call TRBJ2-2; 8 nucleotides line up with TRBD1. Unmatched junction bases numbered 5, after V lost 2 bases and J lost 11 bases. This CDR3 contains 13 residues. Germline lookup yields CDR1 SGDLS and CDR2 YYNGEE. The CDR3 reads CASSVTGTGELFF. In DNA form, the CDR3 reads TGTGCCAGCAGCGTTACCGGGACAGGAGAGCTGTTTTTT.

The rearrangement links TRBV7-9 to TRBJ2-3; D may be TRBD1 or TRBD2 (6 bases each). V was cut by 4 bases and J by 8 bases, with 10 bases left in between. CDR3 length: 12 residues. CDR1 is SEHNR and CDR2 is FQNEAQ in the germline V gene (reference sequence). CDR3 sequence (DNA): TGTGCCAGCAGCTCGGGGGCCGCTACGCAGTATTTT. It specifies CASSSGAATQYF.

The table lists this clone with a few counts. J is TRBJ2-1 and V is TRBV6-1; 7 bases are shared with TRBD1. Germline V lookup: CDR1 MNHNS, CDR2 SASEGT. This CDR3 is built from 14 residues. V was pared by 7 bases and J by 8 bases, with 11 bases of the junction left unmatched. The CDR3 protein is CASKRGHQFHEQFF. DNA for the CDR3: TGTGCCAGCAAAAGGGGGCACCAGTTCCATGAGCAGTTCTTC.

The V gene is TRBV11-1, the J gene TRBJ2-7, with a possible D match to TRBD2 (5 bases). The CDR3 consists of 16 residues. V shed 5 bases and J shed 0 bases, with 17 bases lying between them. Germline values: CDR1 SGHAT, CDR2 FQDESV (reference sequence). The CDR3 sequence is CASSRHEGTSSYEQYF. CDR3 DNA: TGTGCCAGCAGCCGGCACGAGGGAACCAGCTCCTACGAGCAGTACTTC. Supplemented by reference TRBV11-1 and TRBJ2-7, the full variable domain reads EAEVAQSPRYKITEKSQAVAFWCDPISGHATLYWYRQILGQGPELLVQFQDESVVDDSQLPKDRFSAERLKGVDSTLKIQPAELGDSAMYLCASSRHEGTSSYEQYFGPGTRLTVT.

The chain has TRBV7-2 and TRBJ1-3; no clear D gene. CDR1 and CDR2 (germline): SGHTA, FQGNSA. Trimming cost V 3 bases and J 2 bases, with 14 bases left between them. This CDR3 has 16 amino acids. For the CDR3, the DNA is TGTGCCAGCAGCTTGACTCATGGTTCAACTGGAAACACCATATATTTT. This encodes CASSLTHGSTGNTIYF.

The CDR3 region is CASSLWPSAGGNEQFF. The CDR3 coding sequence is TGCGCCAGCAGCTTGTGGCCCTCTGCGGGAGGGAATGAGCAGTTCTTC. The chain links TRBV5-1 to TRBJ2-1; 9 bases are a match to TRBD2. The CDR3 sequence is 16 residues long. The germline CDR1 and CDR2 sequences are SGHRS and YFSETQ. Trimming took 1 base from V and 7 from J; bases not matched to a gene: 9.

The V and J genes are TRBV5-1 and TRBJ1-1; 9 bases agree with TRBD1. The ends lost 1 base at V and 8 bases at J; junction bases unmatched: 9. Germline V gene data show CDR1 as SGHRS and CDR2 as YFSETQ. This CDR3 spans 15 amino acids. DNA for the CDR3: TGCGCCAGCAGCTTGCCGCGGACAGGGGAAGACGAAGCTTTCTTT. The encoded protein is CASSLPRTGEDEAFF.